A selection of T cell receptor beta chains follows, all from one sample in a study of PD-L1 blockade in urothelial cancer. TCRdb's table, derived via immunoSEQ multiplex PCR, lists solely in-frame clones and lacks some. The table has about 43,000 clones, about 83% seen once. The sequencing used PBMCs, collected around atezolizumab (anti-PD-L1) treatment. The receptor set was obtained from a man between 60 and 75 years old with urothelial cancer. CDR3s leave out the opening cysteine and the closing phenylalanine or tryptophan.

cdr3_length	v_call	j_call	cdr3_aa
14	TRBV15	TRBJ1-2	ATSRGETGANYGYT
13	TRBV28	TRBJ2-1	ASRPGLAGYNEQF
16	TRBV9	TRBJ1-5	ASSEEGAGRYSNQPQH
11	TRBV5-6	TRBJ2-7	ASSLISSYEQY
13	TRBV4-1	TRBJ2-3	ASSPGGGVADTQY
11	TRBV19	TRBJ2-7	ASRATGGYEQY
14	TRBV5-4	TRBJ2-3	ASSSFSGGGTDTQY
12	TRBV5-4	TRBJ2-7	ASSLEGAGGEQY
13	TRBV7-2	TRBJ2-1	ASSLNGGDYNEQF
11	TRBV5-4	TRBJ2-5	ASSLDTPETQY
12	TRBV7-2	TRBJ2-3	ASSFGLSTDTQY
13	TRBV28	TRBJ1-5	ASRRAGTGGQPQH
12	TRBV6-1	TRBJ1-5	ASNQGIRNQPQH
13	TRBV5-6	TRBJ2-7	ASSLYGGESYEQY
14	TRBV15	TRBJ2-5	ATSRDEVGQGETQY
17	TRBV10-3	TRBJ1-1	AIRYTQQRGRGTGTEAF
14	TRBV14	TRBJ2-7	ASSQVGEGAEDEQY
11	TRBV2	TRBJ2-5	ASLRTSQKTQY
11	TRBV6-1	TRBJ1-1	ASSERRNTEAF
13	TRBV5-4	TRBJ2-3	ASSGGQGLEDTQY
13	TRBV28	TRBJ2-6	ASSLSSSGANVLT
12	TRBV7-6	TRBJ2-7	ASSLDGLGYEQY
12	TRBV5-1	TRBJ1-1	ASSPVGGQTEAF
13	TRBV4-2	TRBJ2-3	ASSQSRLPTDTQY
12	TRBV5-4	TRBJ1-2	ASSLYRGRDGYT
15	TRBV7-6	TRBJ2-3	ASSFDVAGGVTDTQY
11	TRBV10-3	TRBJ2-1	AIRRGRDNEQF
14	TRBV5-4	TRBJ2-5	ASSLGRGGTAETQY
13	TRBV5-1	TRBJ2-5	ASSPENPRGETQY